Listed below are T cell receptor beta chains from one sample, sequenced in a study of blood T cells in healthy people across ages. From the 5' RACE reads, TCRdb called clonotypes with MiXCR, one entry per CDR3 protein. Of under 1 million distinct CDR3 sequences listed, under 55% are singletons. The sequencing input was blood. These receptors came from a man in his 60s in good health. CDR3s include the opening cysteine and the closing phenylalanine or tryptophan. The order of the fields is J gene, V gene, D gene, clone size, CDR3 protein, CDR3 DNA. D genes are given only for firm matches. Clone size, where shown, is once, few, many, or a class for clones that have expanded.

TRBJ1-1,TRBV18,TRBD1,many,CASSPQGANTEAFF,TGTGCCAGCTCACCTCAGGGGGCTAACACTGAAGCTTTCTTT
TRBJ2-5,TRBV5-1,TRBD2,few,CASSLSGARRGETQYF,TGCGCCAGCAGCTTAAGCGGGGCTCGTCGGGGGGAGACCCAGTACTTC
TRBJ2-3,TRBV28,NA,few,CASSYTQGSTDTQYF,TGTGCCAGCAGTTACACTCAGGGTAGCACAGATACGCAGTATTTT
TRBJ2-7,TRBV5-1,NA,many,CASSLVAGTYEQYF,TGTGCCAGCAGCTTAGTGGCAGGTACCTACGAGCAGTACTTC
TRBJ2-7,TRBV20-1,NA,NA,CSAQYGQSYNEQYF,TGCAGTGCCCAATACGGGCAGTCCTACAATGAGCAGTACTTC
TRBJ2-7,TRBV12-3/TRBV12-4,NA,many,CASSSLGVGAPNSYEQYF,TGTGCCAGCAGTTCTCTGGGGGTGGGGGCTCCCAACTCCTACGAGCAGTACTTC
TRBJ2-3,TRBV12-5,NA,NA,CASGLVGATDTQYF,TGTGCTAGTGGTTTGGTCGGGGCTACAGATACGCAGTATTTT
TRBJ2-2,TRBV12-3/TRBV12-4,TRBD1,few,CASSFGQVGELFF,TGTGCCAGCAGTTTTGGACAGGTCGGGGAGCTGTTTTTT
TRBJ1-2,TRBV20-1,NA,many,CSAREIGSYGYTF,TGCAGTGCTAGAGAGATAGGCTCCTATGGCTACACCTTC
TRBJ2-1,TRBV7-3,TRBD2,NA,CASSELLAGGYNEQFF,TGTGCCAGCAGCGAGCTACTAGCGGGGGGGTACAATGAGCAGTTCTTC
TRBJ1-5,TRBV20-1,NA,NA,CSASRGAANQPQHF,TGCAGTGCCTCAAGAGGGGCCGCTAATCAGCCCCAGCATTTT
TRBJ2-3,TRBV7-3,NA,once,CASSLTGGEVSSNTQYF,TGTGCCAGCAGCTTAACAGGGGGTGAGGTATCTTCGAATACGCAGTATTTT
TRBJ1-4,TRBV7-9,NA,NA,CASTYLANEKLFF,TGTGCCAGCACCTACTTAGCTAATGAAAAACTGTTTTTT
TRBJ2-1,TRBV6-2/TRBV6-3,NA,NA,CASSYPPQGQFF,TGTGCCAGCAGTTACCCCCCTCAGGGGCAGTTCTTC
TRBJ1-5,TRBV5-1,NA,few,CASSLSGTYNQPQHF,TGCGCCAGCAGCTTATCCGGGACCTACAATCAGCCCCAGCATTTT
TRBJ2-3,TRBV10-3,NA,few,CAISEGGSTDTQYF,TGTGCCATCAGTGAAGGGGGGAGCACAGATACGCAGTATTTT
TRBJ2-7,TRBV4-3,TRBD1,NA,CASSQDLGDRVAEQYF,TGCGCCAGCAGCCAAGATCTAGGGGACAGGGTTGCCGAGCAGTACTTC
TRBJ1-2,TRBV29-1,TRBD1,few,CSVTGEGFGYTF,TGCAGCGTAACAGGGGAGGGGTTTGGCTACACCTTC
TRBJ2-3,TRBV20-1,TRBD2,NA,CSAKATSGSTDTQYF,TGCAGTGCCAAGGCGACTAGCGGGAGCACAGATACGCAGTATTTT
TRBJ1-1,TRBV29-1,NA,NA,CSVERGANTEAFF,TGCAGCGTTGAGAGGGGGGCAAACACTGAAGCTTTCTTT
TRBJ2-7,TRBV7-9,TRBD1,NA,CASSFRTGGANEQYF,TGTGCCAGCAGCTTCCGGACAGGGGGTGCGAACGAGCAGTACTTC
TRBJ2-5,TRBV18,NA,NA,CASSPGDGQYF,TGTGCCAGCTCACCGGGGGACGGGCAGTACTTC
TRBJ2-3,TRBV6-6,NA,NA,CASSSHPGIGDTQYF,TGTGCCAGCAGTTCCCATCCGGGGATCGGAGATACGCAGTATTTT
TRBJ2-7,TRBV20-1,TRBD1,NA,CSARPTGEPYNEQYF,TGCAGTGCTAGACCTACAGGGGAACCCTACAATGAGCAGTACTTC
TRBJ2-1,TRBV20-1,TRBD1,NA,CSARILRQGVYNEQFF,TGCAGTGCTAGGATACTAAGACAGGGTGTATACAATGAGCAGTTCTTC